This passage covers 6 T cell receptor beta chains from one sample sequenced in a study of OX40 agonist ivuxolimab in advanced cancers. Libraries came from the immunoSEQ multiplex PCR assay. TCRdb's version of the immuneACCESS table is confined to in-frame rearrangements and falls short of the full clone set. An unresolved V gene accounts for under half of the shortfall where checked; the remainder is of unknown origin. A total of 65,000 to 95,000 clones appear in this sample, around 86% of them only once. Around 7% of the sample is in the top ten clones. This material consisted of CD4+ or CD8+ T cells sorted from blood, taken in a trial of the OX40 agonist ivuxolimab. The receptors stem from an adult with an advanced solid tumor such as melanoma, head and neck, liver or kidney cancer.

The V call is TRBV6-6, the J call TRBJ2-1, with no clear D. The CDR3 consists of 13 residues. V dropped 3 bases and J dropped 4 bases, with 7 bases sitting between them. Per germline, CDR1 MNHNY and CDR2 SVGAGI (reference sequence). CDR3 sequence reads: CASSYPGYNEQFF. The CDR3, as DNA: TGTGCCAGCAGTTATCCCGGGTACAATGAGCAGTTCTTC.

The gene calls are TRBV11-3 and TRBJ2-3, with 7 bases matching TRBD1. The length of the CDR3 is 14 residues. Germline V lookup: CDR1 SGHNT, CDR2 YENEEA. J was trimmed by 4 bases and V by 5 bases; bases with no gene match: 6. The CDR3 DNA is TGTGCCAGCAGCCGGGACAGTGGGCCAGATACGCAGTATTTT. Amino acid sequence: CASSRDSGPDTQYF.

The chain uses TRBV11-2 and TRBJ2-3; D ambiguous. The CDR3 extends over 13 amino acids. V was trimmed by 1 base and J by 4 bases, leaving 6 bases between them. Germline CDR1 and CDR2: SGHAT and FQNNGV. The CDR3, as DNA: TGTGCCAGCAGCTTAGGATCGGCAGATACGCAGTATTTT. It specifies CASSLGSADTQYF.

The V and J genes are TRBV25-1 and TRBJ2-6; 9 bases line up with TRBD1. CDR3 length: 18 amino acids. V dropped 5 bases and J dropped 4; count of bases not matched to a gene: 12. Germline CDR1 MGHDK, CDR2 SYGVNS. CDR3 bases: TGTGCCAGCAGTCGTAGGGGACAGGGCGTCTCAGGGGCCAACGTCCTGACTTTC. This encodes CASSRRGQGVSGANVLTF.

This clone was seen only once. This rearrangement joins TRBV11-1 to TRBJ2-5, with D perhaps given as TRBD1 or TRBD2 (5 bases each). This CDR3 is 15 amino acids long. CDR1 is SGHAT and CDR2 is FQDESV in the germline V gene (reference sequence). Trimming left V 5 bases short and J 3 bases short, with 16 bases between. CDR3 DNA sequence: TGTGCCAGCAGCCCAGGGTTGGCGGGTAAAGAGACCCAGTACTTC. As protein: CASSPGLAGKETQYF.

The chain uses TRBV6-5 and TRBJ1-3; D is undetermined. V dropped 8 bases and J dropped 0 bases, with 5 bases sitting between them. CDR1 and CDR2 (germline): MNHEY, SVGAGI. This CDR3 comprises 12 residues. CDR3 loop: CASSNSGNTIYF. The DNA for the CDR3 is TGTGCCAGCTCTAACTCTGGAAACACCATATATTTT.